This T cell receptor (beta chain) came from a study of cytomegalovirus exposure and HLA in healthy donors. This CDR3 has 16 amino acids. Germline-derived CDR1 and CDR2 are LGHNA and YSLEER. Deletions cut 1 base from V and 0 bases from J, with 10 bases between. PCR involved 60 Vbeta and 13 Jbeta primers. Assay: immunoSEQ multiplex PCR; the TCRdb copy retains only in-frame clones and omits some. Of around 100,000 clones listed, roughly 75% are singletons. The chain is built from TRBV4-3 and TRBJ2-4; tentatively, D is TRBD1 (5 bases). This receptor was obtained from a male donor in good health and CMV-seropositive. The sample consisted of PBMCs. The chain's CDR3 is CASSQGQYVAKNIQYF. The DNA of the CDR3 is TGCGCCAGCAGCCAAGGACAGTACGTAGCCAAAAACATTCAGTACTTC.